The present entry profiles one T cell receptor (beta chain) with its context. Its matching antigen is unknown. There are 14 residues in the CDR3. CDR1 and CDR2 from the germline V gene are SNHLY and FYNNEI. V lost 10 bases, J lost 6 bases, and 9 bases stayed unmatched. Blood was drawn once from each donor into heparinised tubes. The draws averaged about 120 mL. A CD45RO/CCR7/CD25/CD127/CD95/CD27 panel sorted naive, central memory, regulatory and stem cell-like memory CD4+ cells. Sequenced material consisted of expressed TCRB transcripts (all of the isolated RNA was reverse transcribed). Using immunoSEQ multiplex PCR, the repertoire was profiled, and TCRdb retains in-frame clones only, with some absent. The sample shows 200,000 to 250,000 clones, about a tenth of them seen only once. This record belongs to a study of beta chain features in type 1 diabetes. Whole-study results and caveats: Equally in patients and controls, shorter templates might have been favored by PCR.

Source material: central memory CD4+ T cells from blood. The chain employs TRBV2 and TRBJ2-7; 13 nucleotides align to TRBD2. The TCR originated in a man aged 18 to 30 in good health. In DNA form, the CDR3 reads TGTGCCACACGACTAGCGGGAGGTCTCCTCGAGCAGTACTTC. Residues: CATRLAGGLLEQYF.